This T cell receptor (beta chain) is from a study of vaccination and CD4 T cells after COVID-19. Study-level information: Overlapping peptides of the spike proteins of SARS-CoV-2, HCoV-NL63, HCoV-OC43 and HCoV-229E were used for cell stimulation.

The study sequenced cultured CD4+ T cell DNA using the Oncomine TCR Beta short-read assay. TCRdb called the PCR reads again in MiXCR, with one record for every CDR3 protein. The table has about 5,000 distinct CDR3 sequences, roughly 70% seen once. Treatment denoted: approximately 9-day PBMC culture with coronavirus spike peptide pools or control peptides (ViraFEST assay). First, ViraFEST expanded antigen-specific T cells with peptide pools, and next it sequenced the TCRs. Wells contained under 2.5 million PBMCs each, and these were cultured with about 10 IU/ml IL-2 and around 10 ug/ml peptide pools. As to this clonotype: The target antigen is unknown.

The J segment lost 10 bases and the V segment lost 5 bases, leaving 16 bases of the junction unmatched. In germline, CDR1 is MDHEN, CDR2 SYDVKM. This CDR3 comprises 15 residues. The sample consisted of CD4+ T cells from blood, cultured in vitro. The gene calls are TRBV28 and TRBJ1-1; TRBD1 aligns across 7 bases. The clonotype comes from a human donor who had recovered from COVID-19. The CDR3 region has the DNA TGTGCCAGCAGTGAACTGTCCGGGGCCCCAGGGGGAGCTTTCTTT. Protein sequence: CASSELSGAPGGAFF.